This TCR beta chain was sequenced in a study of T cells after yellow fever vaccination. As for the study in general: Low-cell-number fractions underwent preparation using SMART-Seq v4 Ultra Low Input.

The V end lost 3 bases, the J end lost 8 bases, and 28 bases lay between the germline ends. This CDR3 is 18 amino acids long. Germline lookup yields CDR1 MGHRA and CDR2 YSYEKL. One entry per CDR3 protein, called by TCRdb with MiXCR from the 5' RACE reads. The sample records around 530,000 distinct CDR3 sequences, about 15% being singletons. This chain connects TRBV4-1 to TRBJ1-2; TRBD1 might be the D (6 bases). The clonotype was recovered from a man aged 18 to 29 who received the YFV17D yellow fever vaccine. The sequencing here drew on PBMCs, taken 5 days after the first yellow fever vaccination. The CDR3: CASSHPSTGLNVYLGYTF. As DNA, the CDR3 is TGCGCCAGCAGCCACCCTTCGACAGGCCTGAACGTCTATTTGGGCTACACCTTC.